The 27 T cell receptor beta chains below come from one sample, sequenced in a study of T cells in Graves' hyperthyroidism and ophthalmopathy. Amplification of TCR beta CDR3 regions was performed using RNA transcripts as template. A set of HTBI primers served as the primers for a first-round RT-PCR of the TCR CDR3. MiXCR was run by TCRdb on the multiplex PCR reads, yielding one entry per CDR3 protein. The sample comprises 530,000 or so distinct CDR3 sequences, about 24% of which are singletons, and roughly 12% rests with the top ten. Sequenced material: blood. These receptors all come from a young woman with Graves' ophthalmopathy.

This clonotype was seen ten or more times. The chain is built from TRBV6-1 and TRBJ1-2; the match to TRBD1 covers 8 bases. The CDR3 has 16 amino acids. V lost 6 bases, J lost 1 base, and 10 bases stayed unmatched. CDR1 is MNHNS and CDR2 is SASEGT in the germline V gene. In DNA, the CDR3 is TGTGCCAGCAGAGACCCAACAGGGGGGTTTAACTATGGCTACACCTTC. As protein: CASRDPTGGFNYGYTF.

The chain is built from TRBV7-3 and TRBJ1-2, with D tentatively TRBD1 (6 bases). This CDR3 is 16 amino acids long. Germline assignment: CDR1 SGHTA and CDR2 FQGTGA. V lost 5 bases, J lost 2 bases, and 18 bases lay in between. CDR3 residues: CASSPTGAPTNYGYTF. For the CDR3, the DNA is TGTGCCAGCAGCCCGACAGGAGCTCCAACCAACTATGGCTACACCTTC.

This clonotype was observed at least ten times. This chain links TRBV6-5 with TRBJ1-3; 7 bases fit TRBD1. Germline CDR1 and CDR2: MNHEY and SVGAGI. The CDR3 runs to 16 residues. J lost 4 bases, V lost 2 bases, and 8 bases had no gene match. The DNA for the CDR3 is TGTGCCAGCAGTTACCCGACAGGGCCGTCAGGAAACACCATATATTTT. Translation gives CASSYPTGPSGNTIYF.

This clonotype was observed at least ten times. This chain joins TRBV6-1 and TRBJ2-5; tentatively, D is TRBD1 (6 bases). Trimming stripped 6 bases from V and 5 bases from J, with 10 bases between. This CDR3 contains 12 residues. Germline CDR1 MNHNS, CDR2 SASEGT. The CDR3 reads CASSYQGETQYF. The CDR3 DNA follows: TGTGCCAGCAGCTACCAGGGGGAGACCCAGTACTTC.

V usage is TRBV18 and J usage is TRBJ1-1, with 9 bases aligning to TRBD1. CDR3 length: 17 amino acids. CDR1 is KGHSH and CDR2 is LQKENI in the germline V gene. Losses at the gene ends were 2 bases for V and 0 bases for J; bases not matched to a gene: 7. The CDR3 here is CASSPVTGQGLNTEAFF. The CDR3 nucleotides read TGTGCCAGCTCACCAGTGACCGGACAGGGGCTGAACACTGAAGCTTTCTTT.

This clonotype was seen repeatedly, ten times or more. This rearrangement joins TRBV7-9 to TRBJ2-3; no clear D. The germline CDR1 and CDR2 sequences are SEHNR and FQNEAQ (reference sequence). V was clipped by 5 bases and J by 6 bases, with 9 bases between them. CDR3 length: 12 amino acids. The CDR3 DNA is TGTGCCAGCAGCCCCTACACGGATACGCAGTATTTT. Translation: CASSPYTDTQYF.

This clonotype was observed a handful of times. CDR3 loop: CASGGTGEEQPQHF. The DNA of the CDR3 is TGTGCCAGCGGGGGGACAGGGGAGGAGCAGCCCCAGCATTTT. This chain connects TRBV28 to TRBJ1-5, with 10 bases identical to TRBD1. This CDR3 is 14 amino acids long. V lost 8 bases and J lost 7; bases outside the gene matches: 8. The V gene's germline CDR1 is MDHEN and CDR2 SYDVKM.

This clonotype was recorded at least ten times. The rearrangement joins TRBV28 to TRBJ1-2; D remains ambiguous. Trimming removed 3 bases from V and 2 bases from J, with 10 bases in between. From germline, CDR1 is MDHEN and CDR2 SYDVKM. The CDR3 contains 14 residues. The CDR3 loop reads CASSFGGFNYGYTF. The CDR3 nucleotides read TGTGCCAGCAGTTTCGGCGGATTCAACTATGGCTACACCTTC.

This clonotype has ten or more counts. V gene TRBV28 combines with J gene TRBJ1-2; 9 positions agree with TRBD1. CDR1 and CDR2 from the germline V gene are MDHEN and SYDVKM. The CDR3 runs 15 residues. V lost 5 bases to trimming and J lost 4 bases; unmatched junction nucleotides: 8. CDR3 residues: CASSTGQGKIYGYTF. The DNA for the CDR3 is TGTGCCAGCAGTACCGGACAGGGGAAAATCTATGGCTACACCTTC.

This clonotype showed up just a few times. The rearrangement uses TRBV20-1 and TRBJ2-7, with 8 bases that match TRBD2. Germline V lookup: CDR1 DFQATT, CDR2 SNEGSKA (reference sequence). V was clipped by 1 base and J by 0 bases; unmatched bases: 5. CDR3 size: 15 residues. The DNA of the CDR3 is TGCAGTGCTAGAGCAACTAGCGGCACCTCCTACGAGCAGTACTTC. It encodes CSARATSGTSYEQYF.

The gene calls are TRBV5-4 and TRBJ2-7, with 10 bases identical to TRBD1. This CDR3 contains 15 residues. Germline CDR1 reads SGHNT; CDR2 reads YYREEE (reference sequence). The junction had 8 bases not matched to a gene; V was cut back by 5 bases and J by 3 bases. The CDR3, as DNA: TGTGCCAGCAGTCGGCCGGGACAGGGGCTCTACGAGCAGTACTTC. It is translated as CASSRPGQGLYEQYF. Drawing the rest from reference TRBV5-4 and TRBJ2-7, the complete variable domain is ETGVTQSPTHLIKTRGQQVTLRCSSQSGHNTVSWYQQALGQGPQFIFQYYREEENGRGNFPPRFSGLQFPNYSSELNVNALELDDSALYLCASSRPGQGLYEQYFGPGTRLTVT.

This clonotype has at least ten counts. This chain uses TRBV7-3 with TRBJ1-1; the D is unclear. The CDR3 is 13 amino acids. The germline gives CDR1 SGHTA, CDR2 FQGTGA. V gave up 3 bases and J gave up 1 base, with 6 bases separating them. The CDR3 DNA reads TGTGCCAGCAGCTTGTCTCAGAACACTGAAGCTTTCTTT. This encodes CASSLSQNTEAFF.

This clonotype was seen ten or more times. The J gene is TRBJ1-1, the V gene TRBV6-1; D call uncertain. The CDR3 extends over 13 amino acids. CDR1 is MNHNS and CDR2 is SASEGT in the germline V gene. V was trimmed by 10 bases and J by 1 base, leaving 13 bases between them. The CDR3, as DNA: TGTGCCACCTCTGGGGTTACGAACACTGAAGCTTTCTTT. It yields the protein CATSGVTNTEAFF.

This clonotype was seen once. This chain uses TRBV9 with TRBJ1-1, with D hard to call. The CDR3 runs to 15 residues. V gave up 3 bases and J gave up 4 bases, with 16 bases separating them. Germline lookup yields CDR1 SGDLS and CDR2 YYNGEE. CDR3: CASSDRRSGGTEAFF. CDR3 nucleotide sequence: TGTGCCAGCAGCGACCGGCGGAGCGGTGGCACTGAAGCTTTCTTT.

This clonotype has just a few counts. It may be a read error: a sequence one base away is much more abundant. This sequence joins TRBV6-5 and TRBJ1-1, with D unclear. The CDR3 loop spans 14 amino acids. Per germline, CDR1 MNHEY and CDR2 SVGAGI. CDR3 loop: CASSYGFKGTESFF. CDR3 coding DNA: TGTGCCAGCAGTTACGGGTTTAAGGGCACTGAATCTTTCTTT.

This clonotype was counted between two and nine times. The chain employs TRBV27 and TRBJ1-4; no clear D. The CDR3 loop spans 12 amino acids. Germline CDR1 MNHEY, CDR2 SMNVEV (reference sequence). V was cut by 6 bases and J by 0 bases, with 2 bases left in between. The CDR3 DNA follows: TGTGCCAGCAGCTCAACTAATGAAAAACTGTTTTTT. This gives the protein CASSSTNEKLFF.

There are many counts of this clonotype. The V call is TRBV20-1, the J call TRBJ2-1; possibly TRBD1 for D (5 bases). From germline, CDR1 is DFQATT and CDR2 SNEGSKA (reference sequence). V was clipped by 0 bases and J by 0 bases, with 15 bases between them. The CDR3 extends over 17 amino acids. CDR3 protein: CSARDGAVESSYNEQFF. DNA of the CDR3: TGCAGTGCTAGAGATGGGGCGGTAGAGAGCTCCTACAATGAGCAGTTCTTC.

This clonotype was found many times. The rearrangement links TRBV6-1 to TRBJ1-5; 10 bases map to TRBD1. The CDR3 sequence is 14 residues long. Germline V gene sequence: CDR1 MNHNS, CDR2 SASEGT. V lost 5 bases, J lost 7 bases, and 5 bases stayed unmatched. The CDR3 coding sequence is TGTGCCAGCAGTATAAGGACAGGGGGACAGCCCCAGCATTTT. Its protein product is CASSIRTGGQPQHF.

The chain carries TRBV27 and TRBJ2-7; 7 bases are shared with TRBD2. Germline loops: CDR1 MNHEY, CDR2 SMNVEV (reference sequence). This CDR3 is built from 13 residues. Germline trimming cut 0 bases from V and 5 bases from J; bases unmatched to any gene: 1. The CDR3 sequence: CASSLSAGDEQYF. The CDR3 DNA reads TGTGCCAGCAGTTTATCTGCGGGAGACGAGCAGTACTTC.

This clonotype was detected many times. This CDR3 is CASSYAGVGYGYTF. The CDR3 nucleotides read TGTGCCAGCAGTTACGCAGGGGTCGGCTATGGCTACACCTTC. This rearrangement joins TRBV6-5 to TRBJ1-2, with D perhaps TRBD1 (6 bases). CDR3 length equals 14 residues. The ends were cut back, 2 bases at V and 4 bases at J, with 11 bases in the middle. Germline V gives CDR1 MNHEY, CDR2 SVGAGI.

This clonotype was picked up many times. The gene calls are TRBV20-1 and TRBJ1-2, with 11 nucleotides matching TRBD1. V gave up 5 bases and J gave up 4 bases; unmatched junction bases: 3. Germline CDR1 and CDR2: DFQATT and SNEGSKA (reference sequence). The CDR3 is 13 amino acids. The CDR3 sequence is CSAPGQGGYGYTF. DNA of the CDR3: TGCAGTGCTCCGGGACAGGGGGGCTATGGCTACACCTTC.

This clonotype was seen many times. The J gene is TRBJ2-7, the V gene TRBV7-9; the D gene is possibly TRBD2 (5 bases). CDR1 SEHNR and CDR2 FQNEAQ come from the germline V gene (reference sequence). The CDR3 contains 13 residues. Trimming took off 0 bases at V and 5 bases at J, with 8 bases between the two ends. Here the CDR3 reads CASSLAVEDEQYF. In DNA form, the CDR3 reads TGTGCCAGCAGCTTAGCTGTGGAGGACGAGCAGTACTTC.

The sample holds many counts of this clonotype. V usage is TRBV12-3 or TRBV12-4 and J usage is TRBJ1-3; 10 nucleotides align to TRBD1. The CDR3 totals 16 residues. V shed 5 bases and J 4 bases; nucleotides not matched to a gene: 8. The CDR3: CASSDGQGGGGNTIYF. The CDR3 region has the DNA TGTGCCAGCAGTGATGGACAGGGGGGTGGAGGAAACACCATATATTTT.

This clonotype was recorded many times. The chain uses TRBV20-1 and TRBJ1-2; D unclear. Germline V lookup: CDR1 DFQATT, CDR2 SNEGSKA (reference sequence). V lost 6 bases and J lost 5, with 7 bases in between. The CDR3 spans 10 residues. The CDR3 sequence is CSAEEYGYTF. DNA for the CDR3: TGCAGTGCCGAAGAATATGGCTACACCTTC.

A few counts support this clonotype. The chain joins TRBV10-2 to TRBJ1-5; D is unclear. Trimming shortened V by 1 base and J by 7 bases, and 11 bases separated the two germline ends. The V gene's germline CDR1 is WSHSY and CDR2 SAAADI. The length of the CDR3 is 14 residues. The CDR3 spells CASSEFRLGQPQHF. CDR3 in DNA: TGCGCCAGCAGTGAGTTCCGGCTTGGGCAGCCCCAGCATTTT.

This clonotype was recorded once. Germline is not matched at one junction end, which may reflect a read error. This chain joins TRBV5-1 and TRBJ1-1; tentatively, D is TRBD1 (6 bases). The CDR3 length is 16 residues. Germline CDR1 SGHRS, CDR2 YFSETQ. CDR3 protein: CASILGGEGVNTEAFF. The CDR3 DNA sequence: TGCGCCAGCATCTTGGGCGGGGAGGGGGTGAACACTGAAGCTTTCTTT.

This clonotype was found many times. The CDR3 is CSVRVDYGYTF. The CDR3 DNA reads as TGCAGCGTCAGGGTGGACTATGGCTACACCTTC. V gene TRBV29-1 combines with J gene TRBJ1-2; a weak D match, TRBD1 (5 bases). V gave up 6 bases and J gave up 3 bases, with 8 bases separating them. This CDR3 contains 11 residues. Germline loops: CDR1 SQVTM, CDR2 ANQGSEA. The full variable domain, rest sourced from reference TRBV29-1 and TRBJ1-2, is SAVISQKPSRDICQRGTSLTIQCQVDSQVTMMFWYRQQPGQSLTLIATANQGSEATYESGFVIDKFPISRPNLTFSTLTVSNMSPEDSSIYLCSVRVDYGYTFGSGTRLTVV.